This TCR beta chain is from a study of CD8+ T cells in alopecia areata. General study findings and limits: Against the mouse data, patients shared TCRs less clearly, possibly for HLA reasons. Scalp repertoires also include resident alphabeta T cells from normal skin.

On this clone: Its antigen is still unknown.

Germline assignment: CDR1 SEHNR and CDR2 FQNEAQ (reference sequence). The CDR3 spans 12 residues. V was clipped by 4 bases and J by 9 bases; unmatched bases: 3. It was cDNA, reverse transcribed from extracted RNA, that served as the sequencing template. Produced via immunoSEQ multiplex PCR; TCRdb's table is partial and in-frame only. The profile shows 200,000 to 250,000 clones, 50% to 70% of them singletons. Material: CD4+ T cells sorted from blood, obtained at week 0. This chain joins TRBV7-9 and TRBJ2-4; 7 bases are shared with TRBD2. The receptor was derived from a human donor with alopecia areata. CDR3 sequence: CASSSSGGIQYF. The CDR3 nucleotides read TGTGCCAGCAGCTCCTCGGGGGGCATTCAGTACTTC.